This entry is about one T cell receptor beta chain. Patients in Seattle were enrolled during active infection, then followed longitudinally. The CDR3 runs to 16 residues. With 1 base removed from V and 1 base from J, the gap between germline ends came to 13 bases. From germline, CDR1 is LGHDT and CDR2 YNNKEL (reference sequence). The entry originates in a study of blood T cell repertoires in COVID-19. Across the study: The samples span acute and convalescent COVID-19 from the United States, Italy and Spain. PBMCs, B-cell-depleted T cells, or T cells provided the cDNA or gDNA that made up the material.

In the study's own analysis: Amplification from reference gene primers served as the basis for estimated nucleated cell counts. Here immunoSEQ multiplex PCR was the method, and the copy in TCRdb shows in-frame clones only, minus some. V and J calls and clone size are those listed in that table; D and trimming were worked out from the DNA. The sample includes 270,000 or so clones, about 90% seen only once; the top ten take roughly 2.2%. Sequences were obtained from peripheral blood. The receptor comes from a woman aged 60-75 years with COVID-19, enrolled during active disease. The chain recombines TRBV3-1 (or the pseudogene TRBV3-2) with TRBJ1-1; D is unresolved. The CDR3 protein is CASSQALRARNTEAFF. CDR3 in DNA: TGTGCCAGCAGCCAAGCCTTGCGGGCGCGGAACACTGAAGCTTTCTTT.